This paragraph reports one T cell receptor beta chain. CDR1 and CDR2 from the germline V gene are SGHRS and YFSETQ. The CDR3 covers 14 residues. V shed 2 bases and J 2 bases; nucleotides not matched to a gene: 2. This entry is derived from a study of blood T cell repertoires in COVID-19. The data were produced by immunoSEQ multiplex PCR, yet TCRdb's version contains in-frame clones alone and is incomplete. This table has hundreds of thousands of clones, roughly 85% appearing once. The specimen sequenced was PBMCs or T cells enriched from blood (not recorded which). The origin of this receptor is a woman in her thirties or forties with acute COVID-19. The chain combines TRBV5-1 with TRBJ2-7; the match to TRBD2 covers 9 bases. The CDR3 sequence is CASSFSGSPYEQYF. The CDR3 DNA follows: TGCGCCAGCAGCTTTAGCGGGAGTCCCTACGAGCAGTACTTC.